This TCR beta chain was obtained from a study of CD8+CD57+ T cells in acquired aplastic anemia. This clonotype was detected a few times. The ends were cut back, 0 bases at V and 0 bases at J, with 12 bases in the middle. The germline V gene encodes CDR1 SNHLY and CDR2 FYNNEI. The CDR3 consists of 17 residues. In patients chosen for sequencing, flow cytometry had shown CD8+CD57+ cell expansion. TCR beta VDJ combinations and CDR3 sequences were profiled from genomic DNA. TCRdb reprocessed the reads via MiXCR and lists one record per CDR3 protein. The table lists 220,000 or so distinct CDR3 sequences, around three fifths of them singletons.

The material sequenced was sorted CD4+, CD8+, or CD8+CD57+ T cells (not recorded which) from PBMCs. The rearrangement joins TRBV2 to TRBJ2-1, with D unresolved. This receptor was taken from a human donor with aplastic anemia. The CDR3, as DNA: TGTGCCAGCAGTGAAGCGATGGGGAAGAGCTCCTACAATGAGCAGTTCTTC. It is translated as CASSEAMGKSSYNEQFF.